The clone carrying this TCR beta chain has a count of ten or more. Its antigen is not identified. This sample was included in a study of T-cell memory formation after mild COVID-19. Whole-study findings and limits: Prior to infection, memory already included some responding clones, suggesting cross-reactive memory joined. Of the contracting clones, CD4+ ones lay mainly in CM and EM, and CD8+ ones in EMRA. Clones that got smaller from day 15 to 85 had even CD4/CD8, while clones growing later tipped toward CD4+.

Trimming left V 2 bases short and J 6 bases short, with 9 bases between. Germline CDR1 and CDR2: SGHKS and YYEKEE (reference sequence). CDR3 size: 13 residues. After 5'RACE with constant-segment primers, TCR alpha and TCR beta cDNA libraries carrying sample barcodes and UMIs were obtained. TCRdb reprocessed the 5' RACE reads via MiXCR and lists one record per CDR3 protein. The sample shows 14,000 to 15,000 distinct CDR3 sequences, roughly 23% of them seen only once. The V and J genes are TRBV5-5 and TRBJ2-1, with D possibly matching TRBD1 (5 bases). The sequenced sample was PBMCs or a T cell subset sorted from them (not recorded which). The origin of this receptor is a man younger than 30 who had mild COVID-19 (a few samples of this study predate the infection). Cell type and time point are not known. The CDR3 reads CASSFGAANEQFF. The CDR3 bases are TGTGCCAGCAGCTTTGGGGCGGCCAATGAGCAGTTCTTC.